The T cell receptor (beta chain) under discussion was sequenced for a study of tumor and adjacent non-tumor tissue in lung cancer. Overall study: Histology: eleven to twelve adenocarcinoma, a couple of squamous cell carcinoma, 1 small cell lung cancer. Regarding the study as a whole: Tumor tissue had significantly higher TCR diversity than normal lung. In normal lung, the top 100 clones were significantly more dominant than in tumor.

Per germline, CDR1 MNHNY and CDR2 SVGAGI (reference sequence). There are 15 residues in the CDR3. RNA was extracted from bulk tissue without any cell sorting. A modified ARM-PCR protocol with three rounds of nested PCR amplified TCRbeta. TCRdb itself ran the multiplex PCR reads through MiXCR, one entry per CDR3 protein. The repertoire holds roughly 220,000 distinct CDR3 sequences, with about two thirds as singletons. Points on this clonotype: Its cognate antigen is unknown. A read error may be the cause here, since a much bigger clone is one base away.

The chain joins TRBV6-6 to TRBJ2-7; 16 nucleotides line up with TRBD2. The sequenced sample was lung tumor tissue. The clonotype was recovered from a man in his 60s with non-small cell lung cancer. CDR3 coding DNA: TGTGCCTGCAGGGGGACTAGCGGGAGGGCCTACGAGCAGTACTTC. As protein: CACRGTSGRAYEQYF.